These 10 T cell receptor beta chains share one sample of origin, sequenced in a study of Ad26.COV2.S vaccination and SARS-CoV-2 variants. Described treatment: 19 received Ad26.COV2.S at low or high dose, single or two shots; about 5 received placebo; per-sample allocation not given. Sampling happened 63 days after the first vaccine or placebo injection. Libraries were prepared by immunoSEQ multiplex PCR; TCRdb keeps only in-frame clonotypes and omits some of them. Here the sample spans 300,000 to 500,000 clones, approximately 90% being singletons. The source material was peripheral blood, sampled in a trial of Ad26.COV2.S vaccine versus placebo. These receptor sequences come from a person aged 18-60 years who received the Ad26.COV2.S COVID-19 vaccine or a placebo.

This clone was seen once. This rearrangement joins TRBV24-1 to TRBJ1-5; D is possibly TRBD1 (5 bases). This CDR3 has 15 residues. Trimming took 7 bases from V and 2 from J, leaving 14 bases between them. The germline CDR1 and CDR2 sequences are KGHDR and SFDVKD. The CDR3 reads CATREGRWGNQPQHF. CDR3 in DNA: TGTGCCACCAGGGAGGGACGGTGGGGCAATCAGCCCCAGCATTTT.

V and J are TRBV12-3 or TRBV12-4 and TRBJ1-1, with D unclear. The CDR3 has 13 residues. V shed 6 bases and J shed 5 bases, with 13 bases lying between them. CDR3 sequence reads: CASSLTRLTEAFF. As DNA, the CDR3 is TGTGCCAGCAGCCTGACTAGGCTTACTGAAGCTTTCTTT.

The rearrangement joins TRBV5-4 to TRBJ2-3, with D maybe TRBD2 (6 bases). Trimming left V 4 bases short and J 6 bases short, with 9 bases between. From germline, CDR1 is SGHNT and CDR2 YYREEE (reference sequence). This CDR3 region has 12 residues. CDR3 nucleotides: TGTGCCAGCAGCCGGAGGGAGGATACGCAGTATTTT. Translated: CASSRREDTQYF.

This chain links TRBV2 with TRBJ1-5; 10 bases are a match to TRBD1. Trimming removed 6 bases from V and 4 bases from J; junction bases left unmatched: 6. Germline V gene sequence: CDR1 SNHLY, CDR2 FYNNEI. The CDR3 runs to 15 residues. The CDR3 region is CASSTGQGLNQPQHF. The CDR3 region has the DNA TGTGCCAGCAGCACGGGACAGGGGTTAAATCAGCCCCAGCATTTT.

The rearrangement joins TRBV5-4 to TRBJ2-1; 8 bases line up with TRBD2. There are 13 residues in the CDR3. Looked up from germline, CDR1 is SGHNT and CDR2 is YYREEE (reference sequence). The trim removed 7 bases at V and 5 bases at J, leaving 5 bases unmatched. The CDR3 bases are TGTGCCAGCGTCGGGGGGGAGAACAATGAGCAGTTCTTC. Amino acids: CASVGGENNEQFF. The full variable domain, rest sourced from reference TRBV5-4 and TRBJ2-1, is ETGVTQSPTHLIKTRGQQVTLRCSSQSGHNTVSWYQQALGQGPQFIFQYYREEENGRGNFPPRFSGLQFPNYSSELNVNALELDDSALYLCASVGGENNEQFFGPGTRLTVL.

The CDR3 region has the DNA TGTGCCAGCAGTGAAGGAGAGGACCACGGAAACACCATATATTTT. Encoded protein: CASSEGEDHGNTIYF. This chain uses TRBV2 with TRBJ1-3; D remains unclear. Trimming stripped 1 base from V and 4 bases from J, with 11 bases between. From germline, CDR1 is SNHLY and CDR2 FYNNEI. This CDR3 comprises 15 residues.

The chain employs TRBV29-1 and TRBJ2-1; 14 bases agree with TRBD2. Germline CDR1 is SQVTM and CDR2 is ANQGSEA. V was pared by 7 bases and J by 4 bases, with 6 bases of the junction left unmatched. The CDR3 runs 15 residues. As DNA, the CDR3 is TGCAGCGGAGGACTAGCGGGGGGCAATTACAATGAGCAGTTCTTC. Residues: CSGGLAGGNYNEQFF.

V usage is TRBV6-5 and J usage is TRBJ1-2; D perhaps matches TRBD1 (5 bases). Germline CDR1 is MNHEY and CDR2 is SVGAGI. Trimming shortened V by 7 bases and J by 6 bases, and 15 bases separated the two germline ends. CDR3 length: 13 amino acids. The CDR3 DNA follows: TGTGCCAGCACCGACCCTCAGGGCAATGGCTACACCTTC. Encoded protein: CASTDPQGNGYTF.

This clone was seen at least ten times. This chain links TRBV4-1 with TRBJ1-2; D is unresolved. Between the trimmed V and J ends, which lost 0 bases and 6 bases, there was a span of 11 bases. There are 14 residues in the CDR3. The germline V gene has CDR1 MGHRA and CDR2 YSYEKL. Here the CDR3 DNA reads TGCGCCAGCAGCCAAGAATGGGTGACAAATGGCTACACCTTC. It codes for CASSQEWVTNGYTF.

This rearrangement joins TRBV7-9 to TRBJ2-7; D gene unclear. V was clipped by 5 bases and J by 3 bases, with 11 bases between them. In germline, CDR1 is SEHNR, CDR2 FQNEAQ (reference sequence). The CDR3 sequence is 13 residues long. The CDR3 here is CASSPEVVYEQYF. The DNA for the CDR3 is TGTGCCAGCAGCCCCGAGGTCGTCTACGAGCAGTACTTC.